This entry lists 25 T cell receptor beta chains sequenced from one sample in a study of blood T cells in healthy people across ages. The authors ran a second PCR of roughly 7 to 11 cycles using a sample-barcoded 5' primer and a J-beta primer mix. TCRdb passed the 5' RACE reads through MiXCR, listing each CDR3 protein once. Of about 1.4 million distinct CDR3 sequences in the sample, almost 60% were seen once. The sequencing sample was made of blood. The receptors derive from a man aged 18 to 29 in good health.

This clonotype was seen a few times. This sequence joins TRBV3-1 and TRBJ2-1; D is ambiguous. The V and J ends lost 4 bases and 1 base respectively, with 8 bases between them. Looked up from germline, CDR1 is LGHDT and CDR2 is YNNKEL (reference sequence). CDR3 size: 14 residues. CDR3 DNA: TGTGCCAGCAGCCCGCACTATTCCTACAATGAGCAGTTCTTC. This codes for CASSPHYSYNEQFF.

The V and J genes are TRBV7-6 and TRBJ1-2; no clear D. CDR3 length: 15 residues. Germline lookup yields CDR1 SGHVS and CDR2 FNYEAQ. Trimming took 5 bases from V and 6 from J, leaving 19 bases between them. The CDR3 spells CASSQMWGREHGYTF. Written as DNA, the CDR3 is TGTGCCAGCAGCCAAATGTGGGGTAGGGAGCATGGCTACACCTTC.

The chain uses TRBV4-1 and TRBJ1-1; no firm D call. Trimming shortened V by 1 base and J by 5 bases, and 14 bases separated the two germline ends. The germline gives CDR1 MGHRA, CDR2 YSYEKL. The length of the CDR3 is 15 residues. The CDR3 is CASSQVRGRGTEAFF. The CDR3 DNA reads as TGCGCCAGCAGCCAAGTTCGGGGTCGTGGGACTGAAGCTTTCTTT.

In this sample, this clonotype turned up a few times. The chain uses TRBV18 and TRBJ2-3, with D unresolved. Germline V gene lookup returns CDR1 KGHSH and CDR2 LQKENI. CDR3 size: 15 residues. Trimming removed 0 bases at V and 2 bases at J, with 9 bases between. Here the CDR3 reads CASSPPIRSTDTQYF. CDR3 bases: TGTGCCAGCTCACCACCCATACGGTCCACAGATACGCAGTATTTT. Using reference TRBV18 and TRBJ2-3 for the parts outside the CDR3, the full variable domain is NAGVMQNPRHLVRRRGQEARLRCSPMKGHSHVYWYRQLPEEGLKFMVYLQKENIIDESGMPKERFSAEFPKEGPSILRIQQVVRGDSAAYFCASSPPIRSTDTQYFGPGTRLTVL.

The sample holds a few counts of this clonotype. The CDR3 here is CSAMDRALYEQYF. The DNA for the CDR3 is TGCAGTGCTATGGACAGGGCCCTCTACGAGCAGTACTTC. The chain combines TRBV20-1 with TRBJ2-7, with TRBD1 matching over 8 bases. In germline, CDR1 is DFQATT, CDR2 SNEGSKA (reference sequence). Germline trimming cut 4 bases from V and 3 bases from J; bases unmatched to any gene: 5. CDR3 length: 13 amino acids.

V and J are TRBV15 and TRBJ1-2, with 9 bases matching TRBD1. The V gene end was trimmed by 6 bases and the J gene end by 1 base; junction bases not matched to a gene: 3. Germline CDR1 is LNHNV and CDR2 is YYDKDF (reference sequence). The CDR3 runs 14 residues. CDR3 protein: CATSLGQGNYGYTF. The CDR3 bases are TGTGCCACCAGTCTGGGACAGGGTAACTATGGCTACACCTTC.

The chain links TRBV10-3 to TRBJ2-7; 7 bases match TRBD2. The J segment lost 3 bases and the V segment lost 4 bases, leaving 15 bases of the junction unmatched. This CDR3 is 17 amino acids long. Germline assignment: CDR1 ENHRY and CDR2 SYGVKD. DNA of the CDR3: TGTGCCATCAGTGCACCCCCCTCGGCGGGGGTTCGCTACGAGCAGTACTTC. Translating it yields CAISAPPSAGVRYEQYF.

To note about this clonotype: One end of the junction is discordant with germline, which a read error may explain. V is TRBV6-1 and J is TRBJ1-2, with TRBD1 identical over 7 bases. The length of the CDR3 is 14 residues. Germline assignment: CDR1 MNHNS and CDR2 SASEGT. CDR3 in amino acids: CASSVGDSEYGYTF. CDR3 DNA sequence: TGCGCCAGCAGTGTTGGGGACAGTGAATATGGCTACACCTTC.

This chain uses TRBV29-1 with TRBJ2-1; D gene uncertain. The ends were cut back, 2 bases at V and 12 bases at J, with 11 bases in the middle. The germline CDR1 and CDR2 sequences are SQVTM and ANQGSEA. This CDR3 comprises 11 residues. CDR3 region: CSVELRLAQFF. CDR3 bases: TGCAGCGTTGAATTGAGATTAGCGCAGTTCTTC.

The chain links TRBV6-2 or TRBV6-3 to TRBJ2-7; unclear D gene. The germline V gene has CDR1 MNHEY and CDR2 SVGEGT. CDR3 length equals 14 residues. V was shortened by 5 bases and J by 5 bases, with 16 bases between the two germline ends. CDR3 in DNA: TGTGCCAGCAGTCACCCGGAGCTTCTGGACGAGCAGTACTTC. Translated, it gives CASSHPELLDEQYF.

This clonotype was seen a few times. CDR3 amino acids: CSVEGGRCCSPLHF. For the CDR3, the DNA is TGCAGCGTTGAGGGAGGGAGGTGTTGTTCACCCCTCCACTTT. V is TRBV29-1 and J is TRBJ1-6; no definite D call. Per germline, CDR1 SQVTM and CDR2 ANQGSEA. CDR3 length: 14 amino acids. Trimming pared 3 bases from V and 9 bases from J, leaving 15 bases between.

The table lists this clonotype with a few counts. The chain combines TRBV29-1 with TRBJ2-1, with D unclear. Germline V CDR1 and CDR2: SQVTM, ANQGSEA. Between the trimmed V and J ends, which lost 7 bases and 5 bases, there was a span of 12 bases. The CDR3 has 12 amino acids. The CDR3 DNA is TGCAGCGGATACCCATCCGACAATGAGCAGTTCTTC. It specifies CSGYPSDNEQFF.

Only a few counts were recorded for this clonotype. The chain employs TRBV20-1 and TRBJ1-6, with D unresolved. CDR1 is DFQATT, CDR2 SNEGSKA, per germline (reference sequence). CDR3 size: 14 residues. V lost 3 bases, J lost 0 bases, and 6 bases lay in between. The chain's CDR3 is CSAREGSYNSPLHF. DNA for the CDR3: TGCAGTGCTAGGGAGGGCTCCTATAATTCACCCCTCCACTTT.

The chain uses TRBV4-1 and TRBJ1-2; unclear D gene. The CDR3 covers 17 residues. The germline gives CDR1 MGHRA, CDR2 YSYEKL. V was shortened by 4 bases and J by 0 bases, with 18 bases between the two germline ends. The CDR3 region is CASSPLGQTLTNYGYTF. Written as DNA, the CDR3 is TGCGCCAGCAGCCCTCTAGGGCAGACTTTAACTAACTATGGCTACACCTTC.

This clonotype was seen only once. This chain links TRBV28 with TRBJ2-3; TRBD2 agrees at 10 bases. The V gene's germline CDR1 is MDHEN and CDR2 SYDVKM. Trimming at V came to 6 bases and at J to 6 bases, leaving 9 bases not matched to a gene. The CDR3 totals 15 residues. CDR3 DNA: TGTGCCAGCAGCCCAGCTAGCGGGGGAAGGGATACGCAGTATTTT. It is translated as CASSPASGGRDTQYF. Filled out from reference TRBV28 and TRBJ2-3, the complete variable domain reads DVKVTQSSRYLVKRTGEKVFLECVQDMDHENMFWYRQDPGLGLRLIYFSYDVKMKEKGDIPEGYSVSREKKERFSLILESASTNQTSMYLCASSPASGGRDTQYFGPGTRLTVL.

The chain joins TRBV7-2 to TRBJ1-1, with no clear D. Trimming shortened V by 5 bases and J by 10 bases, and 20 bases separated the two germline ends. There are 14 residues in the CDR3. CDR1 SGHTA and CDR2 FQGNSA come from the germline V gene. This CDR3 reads CASSPAYYRRSAFF. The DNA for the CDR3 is TGTGCCAGCAGCCCTGCTTATTATCGTCGATCAGCTTTCTTT.

The CDR3 nucleotides are TGTGCCAGCAGCTTAGACGGGGGCGCAACTAATGAAAAACTGTTTTTT. It is translated as CASSLDGGATNEKLFF. V gene TRBV11-2 combines with J gene TRBJ1-4; possible D gene TRBD1, 6 bases. Germline assignment: CDR1 SGHAT and CDR2 FQNNGV. Trimming cost V 0 bases and J 0 bases, with 8 bases left between them. This CDR3 has 16 amino acids.

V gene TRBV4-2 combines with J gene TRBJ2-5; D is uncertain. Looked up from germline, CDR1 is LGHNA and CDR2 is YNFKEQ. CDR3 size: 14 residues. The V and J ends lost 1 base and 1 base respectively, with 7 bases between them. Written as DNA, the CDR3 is TGTGCCAGCAGCCAAGGTGTAGTCCAAGAGACCCAGTACTTC. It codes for CASSQGVVQETQYF.

The CDR3 region is CASSQARAGLNEQFF. The CDR3 DNA is TGTGCCAGCAGCCAAGCTAGAGCGGGCCTAAATGAGCAGTTCTTC. The J gene is TRBJ2-1, the V gene TRBV4-2, with a possible D match to TRBD2 (6 bases). With 1 base removed from V and 7 bases from J, the gap between germline ends came to 14 bases. Germline values: CDR1 LGHNA, CDR2 YNFKEQ. The CDR3 runs 15 residues.

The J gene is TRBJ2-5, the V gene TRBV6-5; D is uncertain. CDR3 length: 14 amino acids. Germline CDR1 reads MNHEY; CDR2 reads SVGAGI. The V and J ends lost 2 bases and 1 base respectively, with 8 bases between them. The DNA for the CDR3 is TGTGCCAGCAGTTACAGACGGACCCAAGAGACCCAGTACTTC. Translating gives CASSYRRTQETQYF.

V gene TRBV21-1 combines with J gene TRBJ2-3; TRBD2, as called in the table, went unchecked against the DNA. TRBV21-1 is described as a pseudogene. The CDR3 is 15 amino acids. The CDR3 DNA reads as TGTGCCTCCAAGCAAAGCGTCATGAGGGCAGATACGCAGTATTTT. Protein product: CASKQSVMRADTQYF.

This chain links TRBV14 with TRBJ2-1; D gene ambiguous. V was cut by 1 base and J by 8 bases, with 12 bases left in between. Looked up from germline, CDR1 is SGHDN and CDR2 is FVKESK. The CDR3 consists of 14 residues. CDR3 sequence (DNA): TGTGCCAGCAGCCAAGGGTTGGTGGCGCATGAGCAGTTCTTC. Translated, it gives CASSQGLVAHEQFF.

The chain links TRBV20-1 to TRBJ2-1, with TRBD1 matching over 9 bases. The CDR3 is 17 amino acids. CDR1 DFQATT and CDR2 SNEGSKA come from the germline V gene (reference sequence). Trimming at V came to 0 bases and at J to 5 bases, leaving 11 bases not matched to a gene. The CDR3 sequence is CSARDTGTGSDNNEQFF. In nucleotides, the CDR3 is TGCAGTGCTAGAGATACCGGGACAGGGTCGGATAACAATGAGCAGTTCTTC.

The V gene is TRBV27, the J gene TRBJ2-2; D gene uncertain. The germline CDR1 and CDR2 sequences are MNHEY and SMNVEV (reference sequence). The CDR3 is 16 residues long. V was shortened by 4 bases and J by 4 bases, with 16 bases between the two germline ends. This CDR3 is CASSSLTGFTTGELFF. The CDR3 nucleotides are TGTGCCAGCAGTTCCTTGACCGGGTTCACCACCGGGGAGCTGTTTTTT.

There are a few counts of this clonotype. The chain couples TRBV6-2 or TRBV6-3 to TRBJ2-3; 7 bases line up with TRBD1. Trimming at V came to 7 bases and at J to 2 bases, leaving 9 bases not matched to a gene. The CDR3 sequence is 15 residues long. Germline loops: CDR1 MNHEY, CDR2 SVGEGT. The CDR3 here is CASTQGDRLTDTQYF. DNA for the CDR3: TGTGCCAGCACCCAAGGGGACAGACTCACAGATACGCAGTATTTT.